The sequence of this T cell receptor beta chain was determined in a study of lymphopenia after photon versus proton radiotherapy. About this clone: Its antigen is still unknown.

Study observations and caveats: Post-nadir diversity loss with photons came from oligoclonal expansion, particularly CD8+ Temra cells. Only patients who died were analyzed for survival; proton advantage is unproven. A bigger post-nadir fall in TCR diversity correlated inversely with survival time in deceased patients. Photon-treated patients lost naive T cells and TCR diversity; proton-treated stayed stable.

Trimming at V came to 4 bases and at J to 8 bases, leaving 6 bases not matched to a gene. Germline-derived CDR1 and CDR2 are SGHNT and YYREEE (reference sequence). This CDR3 region has 13 residues. The protocol was immunoSEQ multiplex PCR, while the TCRdb copy is restricted to in-frame clones and leaves out a portion. The table records roughly 17,000 clones, 80% to 95% of them present only once. The chain is built from TRBV5-4 and TRBJ2-1; 7 bases line up with TRBD1. Sequenced material: peripheral blood, taken from a patient treated with photon-based radiotherapy. This receptor was taken from a woman aged 40 to 55 with cholangiocarcinoma. The CDR3 region has the DNA TGTGCCAGCAGCCTAGGGACAGTGGATGAGCAGTTCTTC. Translation: CASSLGTVDEQFF.